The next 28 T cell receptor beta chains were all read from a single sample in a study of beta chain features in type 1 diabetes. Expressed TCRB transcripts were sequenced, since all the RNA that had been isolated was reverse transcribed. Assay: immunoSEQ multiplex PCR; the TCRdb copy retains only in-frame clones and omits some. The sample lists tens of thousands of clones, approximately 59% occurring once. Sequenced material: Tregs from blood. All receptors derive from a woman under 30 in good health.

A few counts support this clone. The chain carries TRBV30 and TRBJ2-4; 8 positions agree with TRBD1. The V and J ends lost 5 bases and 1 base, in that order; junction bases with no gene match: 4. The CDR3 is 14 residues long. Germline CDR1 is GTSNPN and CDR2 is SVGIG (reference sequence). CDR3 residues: CAWGRTGAKNIQYF. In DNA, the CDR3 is TGTGCCTGGGGAAGGACAGGGGCCAAAAACATTCAGTACTTC.

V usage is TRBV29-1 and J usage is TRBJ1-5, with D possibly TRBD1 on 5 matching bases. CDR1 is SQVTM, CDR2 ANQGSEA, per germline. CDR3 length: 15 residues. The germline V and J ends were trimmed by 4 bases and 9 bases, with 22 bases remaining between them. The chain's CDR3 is CSVVTLFGGGSPQHF. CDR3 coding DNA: TGCAGCGTTGTGACCCTCTTCGGGGGAGGGTCGCCCCAGCATTTT.

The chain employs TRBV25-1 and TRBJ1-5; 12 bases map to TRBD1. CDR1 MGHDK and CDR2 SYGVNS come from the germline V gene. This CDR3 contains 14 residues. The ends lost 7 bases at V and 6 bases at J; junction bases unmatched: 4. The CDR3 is CASTGTGGTQPQHF. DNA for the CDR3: TGTGCCAGCACCGGGACAGGGGGCACTCAGCCCCAGCATTTT.

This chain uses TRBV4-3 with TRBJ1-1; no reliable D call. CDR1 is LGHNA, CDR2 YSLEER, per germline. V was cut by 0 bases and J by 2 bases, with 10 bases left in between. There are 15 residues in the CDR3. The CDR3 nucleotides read TGCGCCAGCAGCCAAGACGGCAGGTTTAACACTGAAGCTTTCTTT. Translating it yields CASSQDGRFNTEAFF.

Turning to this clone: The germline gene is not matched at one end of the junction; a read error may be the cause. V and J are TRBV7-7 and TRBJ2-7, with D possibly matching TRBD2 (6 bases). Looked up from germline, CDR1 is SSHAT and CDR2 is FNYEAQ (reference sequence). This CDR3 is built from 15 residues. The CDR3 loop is CASSLELDYAYEQYF. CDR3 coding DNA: TGTGCTAGCAGCTTAGAATTGGACTACGCCTACGAGCAGTACTTC.

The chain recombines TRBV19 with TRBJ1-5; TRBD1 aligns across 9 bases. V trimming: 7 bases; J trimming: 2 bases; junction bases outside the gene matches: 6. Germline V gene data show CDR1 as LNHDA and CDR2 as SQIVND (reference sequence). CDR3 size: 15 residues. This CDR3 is CASTWGQGGNQPQHF. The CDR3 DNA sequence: TGTGCCAGTACTTGGGGACAGGGAGGCAATCAGCCCCAGCATTTT.

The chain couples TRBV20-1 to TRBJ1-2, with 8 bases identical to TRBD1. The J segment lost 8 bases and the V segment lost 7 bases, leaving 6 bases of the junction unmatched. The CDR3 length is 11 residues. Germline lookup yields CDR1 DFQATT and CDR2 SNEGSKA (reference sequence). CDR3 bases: TGCAGTGTGGACAGGGTTGACGGCTACACCTTC. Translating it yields CSVDRVDGYTF.

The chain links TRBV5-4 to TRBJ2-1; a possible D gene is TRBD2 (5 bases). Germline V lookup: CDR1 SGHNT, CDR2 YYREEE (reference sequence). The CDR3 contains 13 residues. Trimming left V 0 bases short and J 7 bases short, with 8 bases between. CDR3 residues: CASSLARANEQFF. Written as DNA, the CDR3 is TGTGCCAGCAGCTTGGCGAGGGCGAATGAGCAGTTCTTC.

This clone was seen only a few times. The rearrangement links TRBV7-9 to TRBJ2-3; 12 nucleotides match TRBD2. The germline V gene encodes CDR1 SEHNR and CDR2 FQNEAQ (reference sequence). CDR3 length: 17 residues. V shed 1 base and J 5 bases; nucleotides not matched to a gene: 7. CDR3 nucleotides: TGTGCCAGCAGCTTAGGCGCGACTAGCGGGGGCCGAGATACGCAGTATTTT. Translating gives CASSLGATSGGRDTQYF.

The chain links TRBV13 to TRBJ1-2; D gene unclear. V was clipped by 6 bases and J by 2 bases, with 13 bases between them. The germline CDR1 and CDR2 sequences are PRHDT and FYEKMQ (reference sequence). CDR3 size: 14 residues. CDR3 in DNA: TGTGCCAGCAGTTCTAGGCGGGGAAACTATGGCTACACCTTC. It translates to CASSSRRGNYGYTF.

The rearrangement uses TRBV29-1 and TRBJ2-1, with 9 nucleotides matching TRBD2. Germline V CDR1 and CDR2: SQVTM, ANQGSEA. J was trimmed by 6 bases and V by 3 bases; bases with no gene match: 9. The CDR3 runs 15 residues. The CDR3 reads CSVEPLAGAVNEQFF. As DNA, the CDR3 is TGCAGCGTTGAGCCCTTAGCGGGGGCCGTCAATGAGCAGTTCTTC.

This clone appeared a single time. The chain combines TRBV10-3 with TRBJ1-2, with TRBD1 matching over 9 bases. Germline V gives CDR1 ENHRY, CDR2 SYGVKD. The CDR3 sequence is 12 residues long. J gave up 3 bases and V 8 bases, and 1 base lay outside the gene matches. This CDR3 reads CAIRTGDYGYTF. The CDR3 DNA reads TGTGCCATCCGGACAGGGGACTATGGCTACACCTTC.

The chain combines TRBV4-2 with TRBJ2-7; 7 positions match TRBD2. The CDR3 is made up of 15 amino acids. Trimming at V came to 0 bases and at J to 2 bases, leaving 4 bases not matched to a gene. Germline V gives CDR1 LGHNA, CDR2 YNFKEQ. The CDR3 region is CASSQEASGPYEQYF. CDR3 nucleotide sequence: TGTGCCAGCAGCCAAGAGGCTAGCGGACCCTACGAGCAGTACTTC.

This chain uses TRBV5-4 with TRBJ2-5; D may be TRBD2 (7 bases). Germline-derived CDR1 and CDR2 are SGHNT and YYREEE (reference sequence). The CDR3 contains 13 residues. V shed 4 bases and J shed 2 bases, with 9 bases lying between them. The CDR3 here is CASSAGAQETQYF. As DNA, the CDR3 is TGTGCCAGCAGCGCGGGGGCTCAAGAGACCCAGTACTTC.

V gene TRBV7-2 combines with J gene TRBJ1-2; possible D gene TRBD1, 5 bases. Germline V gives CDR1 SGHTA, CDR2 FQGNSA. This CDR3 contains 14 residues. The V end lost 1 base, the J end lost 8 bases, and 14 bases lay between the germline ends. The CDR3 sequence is CASSLVGGGYGYTF. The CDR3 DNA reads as TGTGCCAGCAGCTTAGTCGGGGGAGGTTACGGCTACACCTTC.

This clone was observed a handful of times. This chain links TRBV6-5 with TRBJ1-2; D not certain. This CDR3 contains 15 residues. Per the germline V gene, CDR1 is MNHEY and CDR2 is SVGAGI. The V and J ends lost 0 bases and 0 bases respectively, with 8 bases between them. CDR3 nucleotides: TGTGCCAGCAGTTACTCCCCCACAGCTAACTATGGCTACACCTTC. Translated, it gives CASSYSPTANYGYTF.

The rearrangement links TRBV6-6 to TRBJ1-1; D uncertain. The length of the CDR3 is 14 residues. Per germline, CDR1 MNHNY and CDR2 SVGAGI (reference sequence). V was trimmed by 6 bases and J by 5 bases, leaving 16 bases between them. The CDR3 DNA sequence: TGTGCCAGCAGGAGCGGGATCCCTGGGACTGAAGCTTTCTTT. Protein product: CASRSGIPGTEAFF.

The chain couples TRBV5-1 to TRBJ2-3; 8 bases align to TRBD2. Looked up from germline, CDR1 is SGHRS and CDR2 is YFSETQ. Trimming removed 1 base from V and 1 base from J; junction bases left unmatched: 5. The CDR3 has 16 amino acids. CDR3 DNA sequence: TGCGCCAGCAGCTTGCTAAGCGGGGGAGGCACAGATACGCAGTATTTT. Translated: CASSLLSGGGTDTQYF. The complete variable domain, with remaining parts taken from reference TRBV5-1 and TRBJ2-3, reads KAGVTQTPRYLIKTRGQQVTLSCSPISGHRSVSWYQQTPGQGLQFLFEYFSETQRNKGNFPGRFSGRQFSNSRSEMNVSTLELGDSALYLCASSLLSGGGTDTQYFGPGTRLTVL.

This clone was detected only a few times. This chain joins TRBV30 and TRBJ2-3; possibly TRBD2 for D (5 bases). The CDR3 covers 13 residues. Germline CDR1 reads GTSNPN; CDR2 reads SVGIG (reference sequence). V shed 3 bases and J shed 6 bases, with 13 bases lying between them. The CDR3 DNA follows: TGTGCCTGGAGCGGCCGGGGAGTGGATACGCAGTATTTT. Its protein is CAWSGRGVDTQYF.

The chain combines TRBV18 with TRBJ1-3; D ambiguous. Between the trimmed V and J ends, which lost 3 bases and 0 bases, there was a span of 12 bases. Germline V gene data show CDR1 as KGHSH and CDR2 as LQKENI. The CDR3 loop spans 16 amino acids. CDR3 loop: CASSPSAGNSGNTIYF. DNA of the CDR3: TGTGCCAGCTCACCGTCCGCGGGGAACTCTGGAAACACCATATATTTT.

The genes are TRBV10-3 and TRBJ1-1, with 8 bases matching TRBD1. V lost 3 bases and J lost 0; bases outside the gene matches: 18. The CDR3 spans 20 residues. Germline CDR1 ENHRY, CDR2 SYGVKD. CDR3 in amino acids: CAISEVLDRTGYLMNTEAFF. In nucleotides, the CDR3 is TGTGCCATCAGTGAAGTCCTTGATCGGACAGGGTACCTCATGAACACTGAAGCTTTCTTT.

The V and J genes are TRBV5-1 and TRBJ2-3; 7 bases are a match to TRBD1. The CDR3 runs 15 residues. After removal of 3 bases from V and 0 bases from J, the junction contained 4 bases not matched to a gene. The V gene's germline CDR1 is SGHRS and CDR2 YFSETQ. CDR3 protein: CASSWTGASTDTQYF. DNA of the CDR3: TGCGCCAGCAGCTGGACAGGAGCTAGCACAGATACGCAGTATTTT.

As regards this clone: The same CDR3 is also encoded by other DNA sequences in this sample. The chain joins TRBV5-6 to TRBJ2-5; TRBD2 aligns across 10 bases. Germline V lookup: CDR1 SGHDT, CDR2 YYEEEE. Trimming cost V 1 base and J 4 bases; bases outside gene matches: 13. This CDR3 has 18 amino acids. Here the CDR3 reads CASSLSGTSASWRETQYF. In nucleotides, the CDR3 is TGTGCCAGCAGCTTGTCCGGGACTAGCGCCTCGTGGCGAGAGACCCAGTACTTC.

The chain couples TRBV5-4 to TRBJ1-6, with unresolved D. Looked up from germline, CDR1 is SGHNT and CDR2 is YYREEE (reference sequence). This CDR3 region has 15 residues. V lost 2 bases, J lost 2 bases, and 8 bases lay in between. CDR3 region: CASSLGVTYNSPLHF. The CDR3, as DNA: TGTGCCAGCAGCTTAGGAGTTACCTATAATTCACCCCTCCACTTT.

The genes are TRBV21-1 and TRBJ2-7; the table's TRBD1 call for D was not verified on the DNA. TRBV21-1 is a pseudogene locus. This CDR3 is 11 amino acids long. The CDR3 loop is CPPQGHYEQYF. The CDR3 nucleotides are TGTCCCCCCCAGGGGCACTACGAGCAGTACTTC.

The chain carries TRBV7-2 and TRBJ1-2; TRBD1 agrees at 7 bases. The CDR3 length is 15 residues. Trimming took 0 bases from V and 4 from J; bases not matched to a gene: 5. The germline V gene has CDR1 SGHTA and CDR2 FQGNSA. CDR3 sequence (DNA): TGTGCCAGCAGCTTAGCGGGGACAGTACTCTATGGCTACACCTTC. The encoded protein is CASSLAGTVLYGYTF.

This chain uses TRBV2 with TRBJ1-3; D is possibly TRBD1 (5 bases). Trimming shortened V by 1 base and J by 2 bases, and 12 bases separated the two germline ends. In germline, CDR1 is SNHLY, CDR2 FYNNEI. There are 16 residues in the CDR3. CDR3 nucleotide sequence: TGTGCCAGCAGTGAAGAGGCAGGGAAAACTGGAAACACCATATATTTT. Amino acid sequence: CASSEEAGKTGNTIYF.

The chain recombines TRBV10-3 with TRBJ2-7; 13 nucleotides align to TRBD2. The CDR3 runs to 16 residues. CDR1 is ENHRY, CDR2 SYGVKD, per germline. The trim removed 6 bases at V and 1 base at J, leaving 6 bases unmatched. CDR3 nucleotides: TGTGCCATCAGAGGGACTAGCGGGATCGGGTCCTACGAGCAGTACTTC. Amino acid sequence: CAIRGTSGIGSYEQYF.